These 7 T cell receptor beta chains were all obtained from the same sample, sequenced in a study of blood T cell repertoires in COVID-19. Profiling relied on immunoSEQ multiplex PCR, and the TCRdb table lists in-frame clones only, not all of them. This sample yields about 82,000 clones, of which roughly 78% are seen a single time; roughly 36% belongs to the top ten. Sequenced sample: peripheral blood. All receptors come from a man in his sixties with COVID-19, enrolled during active disease.

In DNA, the CDR3 is TGTGCCAGCAGCCACAGGACAGGGGAATCACCCCTCCACTTT. Amino acids: CASSHRTGESPLHF. The chain uses TRBV14 and TRBJ1-6, with TRBD1 identical over 9 bases. The V segment lost 3 bases and the J segment 10 bases; nucleotides outside the gene matches: 4. In germline, CDR1 is SGHDN, CDR2 FVKESK. CDR3 length: 14 amino acids.

V is TRBV3-1 (or the pseudogene TRBV3-2) and J is TRBJ1-2, with 7 bases identical to TRBD1. CDR1 is LGHDT, CDR2 YNNKEL, per germline (reference sequence). This CDR3 has 18 residues. V trimming: 1 base; J trimming: 4 bases; junction bases outside the gene matches: 15. DNA for the CDR3: TGTGCCAGCAGCCAAGGTCCCCCCACAGGGGTCAGTAGCTATGGCTACACCTTC. It codes for CASSQGPPTGVSSYGYTF.

V and J are TRBV5-1 and TRBJ2-5; 7 nucleotides match TRBD1. The CDR3 has 14 amino acids. With 4 bases clipped from V and 2 bases from J, the junction kept 5 bases outside the gene matches. Germline CDR1 reads SGHRS; CDR2 reads YFSETQ. The CDR3 DNA is TGCGCCAGCAGCGGACCGGGACAGCAAGAGACCCAGTACTTC. The encoded protein is CASSGPGQQETQYF.

V gene TRBV15 combines with J gene TRBJ1-1; TRBD1 agrees at 8 bases. The ends lost 3 bases at V and 5 bases at J; junction bases unmatched: 8. Germline assignment: CDR1 LNHNV and CDR2 YYDKDF (reference sequence). CDR3 length equals 15 residues. The CDR3 is CATSRSRQGATEAFF. The CDR3 DNA reads TGTGCCACCAGCAGGAGCCGGCAGGGGGCAACTGAAGCTTTCTTT.

The chain combines TRBV2 with TRBJ2-7; TRBD1 matches 7 bases. Germline V gives CDR1 SNHLY, CDR2 FYNNEI. The V and J ends lost 7 bases and 2 bases, in that order; junction bases with no gene match: 14. This CDR3 has 16 amino acids. For the CDR3, the DNA is TGTGCCAGCAAGGGGGCTGTGAGACTTCCAACCTACGAGCAGTACTTC. Translating gives CASKGAVRLPTYEQYF.

The chain carries TRBV19 and TRBJ1-2, with D possibly being TRBD1 (6 bases). Germline lookup yields CDR1 LNHDA and CDR2 SQIVND (reference sequence). The length of the CDR3 is 13 residues. The V gene lost 7 bases and the J gene lost 4 bases, with 13 bases spanning the gap. CDR3 region: CASTRGGTYGYTF. The CDR3, as DNA: TGTGCCAGTACCCGAGGGGGAACCTATGGCTACACCTTC.

The J gene is TRBJ1-3, the V gene TRBV7-8, with 7 positions matching TRBD1. The CDR3 runs 12 residues. Germline V gives CDR1 SGHVS, CDR2 FQNEAQ. V lost 5 bases to trimming and J lost 10 bases; unmatched junction nucleotides: 5. The DNA for the CDR3 is TGTGCCAGCAGCCTACAGGGGTGGACCATATATTTT. This codes for CASSLQGWTIYF.